The clone carrying this T cell receptor (beta chain) came up once. The source of the sample is a study of blood T cell repertoires in COVID-19. Study summary: Spain, Italy and the United States supplied samples that represented acute and convalescent COVID-19.

J gave up 5 bases and V 8 bases, and 10 bases lay outside the gene matches. CDR3 size: 14 residues. Per germline, CDR1 KGHSH and CDR2 LQKENI. In the study's own analysis: Reference gene primer amplification gave estimated nucleated cell counts. Generated by immunoSEQ multiplex PCR, the TCRdb table keeps only in-frame clones and is missing some. V, J and clone size are those of that table, while D and trimming were read from the DNA. The sample holds tens of thousands of clones, roughly nine tenths seen once. The chain recombines TRBV18 with TRBJ1-2; 8 bases fit TRBD1. Sequences were obtained from peripheral blood. The sequence derives from a man aged 70-80 years with active or convalescent COVID-19. CDR3 protein: CASLGGQEEYGYTF. DNA of the CDR3: TGTGCCAGCCTCGGGGGACAGGAGGAATATGGCTACACCTTC.